The rows below give T cell receptor beta chains drawn from one sample of a study of cytomegalovirus exposure and HLA in healthy donors. Repertoires were generated with immunoSEQ multiplex PCR, while TCRdb's copy carries only in-frame clones and drops some. This sample has 100,000 to 150,000 clones, with 10% found just once. The sample comprised PBMCs. The receptors were sampled from a young woman in good health and CMV-seropositive. The CDR3 runs from the conserved cysteine through the conserved F or W. The order of the fields is clone size, D gene, J gene, V gene, CDR3 DNA, CDR3 protein. D genes are given only for firm matches. Expanded clones are given a class, and other clones once, few, many or no size at all.

.,.,TRBJ1-2,TRBV5-1,TGCGCCAGCAGCTTGGCCTCGGGCTATGGCTACACCTTC,CASSLASGYGYTF
.,TRBD2,TRBJ2-1,TRBV6-6,TGTGCCAGCAGTCCTAGCGGGGCCGGTAATGAGCAGTTCTTC,CASSPSGAGNEQFF
.,TRBD2,TRBJ2-4,TRBV27,TGTGCCAGCAGTTTAAACCCGGGGGGTAACATTCAGTACTTC,CASSLNPGGNIQYF
few,TRBD1,TRBJ2-7,TRBV27,TGTGCCAGCGCATGGGGGACAGGGGGATCCTACGAGCAGTACTTC,CASAWGTGGSYEQYF
.,.,TRBJ1-1,TRBV7-9,TGTGCCAGCAGCTCCGCGGAGGTAGTAGCTTTCTTT,CASSSAEVVAFF
.,.,TRBJ2-7,TRBV5-1,TGCGCCAGCAGCTCGCGGATGGCAGCCGACTACGAGCAGTACTTC,CASSSRMAADYEQYF
few,.,TRBJ2-2,TRBV10-1,TGCGCCAGCAGTGGACTAGGGACTGGGAACACCGGGGAGCTGTTTTTT,CASSGLGTGNTGELFF
.,.,TRBJ2-5,TRBV2,TGTGCCAGCAGCGACACGAGGGGGTACCAAGAGACCCAGTACTTC,CASSDTRGYQETQYF
few,.,TRBJ2-1,TRBV6-5,TGTGCCAGCAGTTACTCTTTGGGGGGTGAGCAGTTCTTC,CASSYSLGGEQFF
.,.,TRBJ2-2,TRBV6-1,TGTGCCAGCACCGGGGATGTCGGGGAGCTGTTTTTT,CASTGDVGELFF
few,.,TRBJ2-7,TRBV28,TGTGCCAGTGGACAGGACTACCCCGAATACGAGCAGTACTTC,CASGQDYPEYEQYF
few,TRBD1,TRBJ1-2,TRBV6-1,TGTGCCAGCAGTGCCGGGACAGGCTATGGCTACACCTTC,CASSAGTGYGYTF
.,TRBD1,TRBJ1-1,TRBV30,TGTGCCTGGAGTGTAGGGGTTTTGGGACAGTTGAACACTGAAGCTTTCTTT,CAWSVGVLGQLNTEAFF
few,TRBD2,TRBJ2-3,TRBV19,TGTGCCAGTAGTCCCGGACTAGCGGGAGGAAGAACAGATACGCAGTATTTT,CASSPGLAGGRTDTQYF
.,TRBD2,TRBJ2-5,TRBV11-3,TGTGCCAGCAGCCGCGGGGGGATGGAGACCCAGTACTTC,CASSRGGMETQYF
few,TRBD1,TRBJ2-3,TRBV30,TGTGCCTGGAAAGGCGGGCCAGGGGGGCAGTATTTT,CAWKGGPGGQYF
few,.,TRBJ2-3,TRBV11-3,TGTGCCAGCAGCTTCGGGACATCCAATACGCAGTATTTT,CASSFGTSNTQYF
.,.,TRBJ1-1,TRBV11-2,TGTGCCAGCAGCTTGAGTACCTACACTGAAGCTTTCTTT,CASSLSTYTEAFF
.,TRBD1,TRBJ2-6,TRBV28,TGTGCCAGCAGCCGGGGACAGGGGTTCTCTGGGGCCAACGTCCTGACTTTC,CASSRGQGFSGANVLTF
few,.,TRBJ2-2,TRBV5-8,TGTGCCAGCAGCATAGAGGAAGCCGGGGAGCTGTTTTTT,CASSIEEAGELFF
few,TRBD2,TRBJ2-5,TRBV6-5,TGTGCCAGCAGCCCCGGGGGGGGGCAGCAAGAGACCCAGTACTTC,CASSPGGGQQETQYF
.,TRBD1,TRBJ1-4,TRBV19,TGTGCCAGTAGTATGGGCACCGGGACAGGGGGTGAAAAACTGTTTTTT,CASSMGTGTGGEKLFF
.,TRBD1,TRBJ2-7,TRBV7-9,TGTGCCTCTCAGCTGGGGACAGGGAACGAGCAGTACTTC,CASQLGTGNEQYF